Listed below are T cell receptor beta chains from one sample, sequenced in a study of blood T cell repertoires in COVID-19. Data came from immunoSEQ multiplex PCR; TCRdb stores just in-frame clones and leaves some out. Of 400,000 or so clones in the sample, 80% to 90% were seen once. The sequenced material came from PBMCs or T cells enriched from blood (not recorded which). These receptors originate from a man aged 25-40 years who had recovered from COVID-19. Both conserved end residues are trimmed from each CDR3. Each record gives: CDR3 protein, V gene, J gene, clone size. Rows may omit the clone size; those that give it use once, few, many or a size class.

ASSIGQDNNQPQH	TRBV19	TRBJ1-5	few
ASSLEGFDQPQH	TRBV5-1	TRBJ1-5	-
ASRIREGSEAF	TRBV3-1/TRBV3-2	TRBJ1-1	-
ASSLSFSRQKLNNEQF	TRBV14	TRBJ2-1	-
ASSPSRGDTIY	TRBV7-8	TRBJ1-3	-
ASSPGQSYGYT	TRBV28	TRBJ1-2	-
ASSLGPFYEQY	TRBV5-6	TRBJ2-7	-
ASSYGSYEQY	TRBV28	TRBJ2-7	-
ASSLELGREQY	TRBV7-2	TRBJ2-7	-
ASSLVFRESDTQY	TRBV7-9	TRBJ2-3	-
ASSPQRGETQY	TRBV19	TRBJ2-5	-
AWSVGLYEQY	TRBV30	TRBJ2-7	-
ASRVSGSYNEQF	TRBV2	TRBJ2-1	-
ASSARGEGRRETQY	TRBV7-8	TRBJ2-5	-
SVIGGLAGNEQF	TRBV29-1	TRBJ2-1	once
ASSDQGGKNIQY	TRBV2	TRBJ2-4	-
ASSPGRTLAVDTQY	TRBV19	TRBJ2-3	once
ASSTWTLNNQPQH	TRBV19	TRBJ1-5	-
ASSIATYNEQF	TRBV19	TRBJ2-1	-
ASSLRTNQPQH	TRBV7-2	TRBJ1-5	-
ASSVRGYGGSSTDTQY	TRBV9	TRBJ2-3	-
ASRGTATEAF	TRBV19	TRBJ1-1	-
ASSVEGTGNAEAF	TRBV9	TRBJ1-1	-
ASSLTGNTEAF	TRBV18	TRBJ1-1	-
ASTVDPGANYGYT	TRBV5-1	TRBJ1-2	few
ATSPGQGEKLF	TRBV15	TRBJ1-4	-